These 5 T cell receptor beta chains were all obtained from the same sample, sequenced in a study of beta chain features in type 1 diabetes. General study results and limits: For Type 1 diabetes patients, all four CD4+ subsets carried TCRB CDR3s that were moderately but significantly shorter.

All of the isolated RNA was reverse transcribed, so expressed TCRB transcripts were sequenced. The data were produced by immunoSEQ multiplex PCR, yet TCRdb's version contains in-frame clones alone and is incomplete. The sample has 120,000 or so clones; around a sixth are singletons. No antigen is known for these receptors. The sequenced sample was central memory CD4+ T cells from blood. These receptors all come from a man between 18 and 29 years old with type 1 diabetes.

In this sample, this clone turned up many times. J is TRBJ2-1 and V is TRBV9, with D maybe TRBD2 (5 bases). Trimming took 1 base from V and 5 from J, leaving 13 bases between them. The CDR3 is 15 amino acids. CDR1 is SGDLS and CDR2 is YYNGEE in the germline V gene. The CDR3 here is CASSVWAGLNNEQFF. DNA for the CDR3: TGTGCCAGCAGCGTATGGGCGGGCTTAAACAATGAGCAGTTCTTC.

The V call is TRBV5-1, the J call TRBJ2-7, with TRBD1 matching over 11 bases. Germline assignment: CDR1 SGHRS and CDR2 YFSETQ. CDR3 length equals 15 residues. V was pared by 4 bases and J by 5 bases, with 8 bases of the junction left unmatched. The CDR3 nucleotides are TGCGCCAGCAGCCGGAGGACAGGGGGCTACAACGAGCAGTACTTC. Protein sequence: CASSRRTGGYNEQYF.

The rearrangement links TRBV5-4 to TRBJ2-2; possible D gene TRBD2, 6 bases. Germline CDR1 SGHNT, CDR2 YYREEE (reference sequence). V lost 4 bases and J 1 base, leaving 11 bases between the germline ends. CDR3 size: 15 residues. This CDR3 reads CASSGGARNTGELFF. The CDR3 nucleotides read TGTGCCAGCAGCGGAGGGGCGAGGAACACCGGGGAGCTGTTTTTT.

The chain combines TRBV28 with TRBJ2-5, with 7 positions matching TRBD1. This CDR3 region has 17 residues. J lost 5 bases, V lost 6 bases, and 18 bases had no gene match. Germline loops: CDR1 MDHEN, CDR2 SYDVKM. The CDR3 DNA reads TGTGCCAGCAGCCCCACCTCCCACAGGGACAGTGGGGAGACCCAGTACTTC. Translated, it gives CASSPTSHRDSGETQYF.

V usage is TRBV30 and J usage is TRBJ1-3; D call uncertain. The CDR3 extends over 12 amino acids. The V end was cut by 1 base, the J end by 2 bases, with 3 bases between. Germline CDR1 and CDR2: GTSNPN and SVGIG (reference sequence). CDR3 DNA sequence: TGTGCCTGGAGTGGGACTGGAAACACCATATATTTT. This encodes CAWSGTGNTIYF. The full variable domain, completed using reference TRBV30 and TRBJ1-3, is SQTIHQWPATLVQPVGSPLSLECTVEGTSNPNLYWYRQAAGRGLQLLFYSVGIGQISSEVPQNLSASRPQDRQFILSSKKLLLSDSGFYLCAWSGTGNTIYFGEGSWLTVV.